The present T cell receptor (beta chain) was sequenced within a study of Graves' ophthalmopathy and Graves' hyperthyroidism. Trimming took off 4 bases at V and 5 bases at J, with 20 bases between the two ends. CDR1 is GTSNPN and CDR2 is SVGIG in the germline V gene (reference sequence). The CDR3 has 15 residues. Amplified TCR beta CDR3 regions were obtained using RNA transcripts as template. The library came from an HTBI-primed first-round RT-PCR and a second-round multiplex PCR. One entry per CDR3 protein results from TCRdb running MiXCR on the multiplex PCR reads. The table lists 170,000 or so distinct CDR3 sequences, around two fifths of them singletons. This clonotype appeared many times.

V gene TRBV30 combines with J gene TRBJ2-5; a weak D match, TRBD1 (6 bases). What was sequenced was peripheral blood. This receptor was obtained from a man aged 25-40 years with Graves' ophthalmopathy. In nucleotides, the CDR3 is TGTGCCTGGACCCCTCCGTGGGGGCTGGAGGAGACCCAGTACTTC. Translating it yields CAWTPPWGLEETQYF.